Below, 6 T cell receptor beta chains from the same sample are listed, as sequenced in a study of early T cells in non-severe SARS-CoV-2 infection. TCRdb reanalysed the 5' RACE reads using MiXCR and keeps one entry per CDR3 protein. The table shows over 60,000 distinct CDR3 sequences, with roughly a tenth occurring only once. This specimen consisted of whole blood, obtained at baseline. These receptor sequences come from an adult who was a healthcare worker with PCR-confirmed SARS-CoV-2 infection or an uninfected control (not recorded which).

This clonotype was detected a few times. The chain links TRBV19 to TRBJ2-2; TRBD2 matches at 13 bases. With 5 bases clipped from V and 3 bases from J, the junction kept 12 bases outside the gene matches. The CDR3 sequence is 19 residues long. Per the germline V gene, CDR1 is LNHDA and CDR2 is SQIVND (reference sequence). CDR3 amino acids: CASSSAGLAGAGDTGELFF. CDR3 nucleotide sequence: TGTGCCAGTAGTTCCGCCGGACTAGCGGGGGCCGGGGACACCGGGGAGCTGTTTTTT.

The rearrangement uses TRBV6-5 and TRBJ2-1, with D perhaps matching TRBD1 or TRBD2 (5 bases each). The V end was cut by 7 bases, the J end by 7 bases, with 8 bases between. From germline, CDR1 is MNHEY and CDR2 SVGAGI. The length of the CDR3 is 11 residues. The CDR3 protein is CASTWGNEQFF. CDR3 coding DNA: TGTGCCAGCACCTGGGGGAATGAGCAGTTCTTC.

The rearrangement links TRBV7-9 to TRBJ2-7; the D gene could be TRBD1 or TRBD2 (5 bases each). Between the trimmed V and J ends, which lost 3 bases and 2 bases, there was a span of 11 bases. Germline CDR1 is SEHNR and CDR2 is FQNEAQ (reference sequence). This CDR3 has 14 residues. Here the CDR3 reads CASSFPGRTYEQYF. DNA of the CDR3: TGTGCCAGCAGCTTTCCGGGACGGACCTACGAGCAGTACTTC.

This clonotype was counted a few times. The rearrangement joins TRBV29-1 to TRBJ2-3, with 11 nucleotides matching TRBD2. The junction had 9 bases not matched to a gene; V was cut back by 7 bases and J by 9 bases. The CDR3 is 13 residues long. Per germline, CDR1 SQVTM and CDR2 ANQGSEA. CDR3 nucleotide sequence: TGCAGCGCCCTTTTGGCTAGCGGGGGGACGCAGTATTTT. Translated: CSALLASGGTQYF.

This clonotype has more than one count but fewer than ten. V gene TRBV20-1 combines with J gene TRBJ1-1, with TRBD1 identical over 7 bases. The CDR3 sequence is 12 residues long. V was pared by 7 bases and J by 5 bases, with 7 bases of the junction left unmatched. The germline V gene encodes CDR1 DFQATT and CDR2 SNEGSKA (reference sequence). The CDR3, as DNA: TGCAGTGTAAGACAGGGAAGGACTGAAGCTTTCTTT. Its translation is CSVRQGRTEAFF.

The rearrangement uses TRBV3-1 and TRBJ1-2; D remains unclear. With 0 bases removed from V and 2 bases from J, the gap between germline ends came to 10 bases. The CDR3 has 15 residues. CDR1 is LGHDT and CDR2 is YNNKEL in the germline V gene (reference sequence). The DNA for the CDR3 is TGTGCCAGCAGCCAAGAGGGAAGGAGGAACTATGGCTACACCTTC. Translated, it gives CASSQEGRRNYGYTF. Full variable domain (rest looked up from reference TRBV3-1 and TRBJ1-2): DTAVSQTPKYLVTQMGNDKSIKCEQNLGHDTMYWYKQDSKKFLKIMFSYNNKELIINETVPNRFSPKSPDKAHLNLHINSLELGDSAVYFCASSQEGRRNYGYTFGSGTRLTVV.